The TCR beta chain under discussion was sequenced for a study of blood T cell repertoires in COVID-19. Study information: Acute and convalescent COVID-19 specimens originated in the United States, Italy and Spain. T cells, B-cell-depleted T cells, or PBMCs provided the cDNA or gDNA that served as material.

In its sample, this clone was seen a few times. Per the study methods: Estimated nucleated cell counts came from reference gene primer amplification. The protocol was immunoSEQ multiplex PCR, while the TCRdb copy is restricted to in-frame clones and leaves out a portion. V and J calls and clone size are given by that table; D and trimming were obtained from the DNA. The profile shows tens of thousands of clones, approximately 88% of them singletons. The Seattle site enrolled patients during active infection and followed them longitudinally. J lost 4 bases, V lost 4 bases, and 10 bases had no gene match. CDR1 and CDR2 (germline): SGHTA, FQGNSA. This CDR3 spans 15 amino acids.

The sequencing input was peripheral blood. V usage is TRBV7-2 and J usage is TRBJ2-7, with TRBD1 matching over 7 bases. The origin of this receptor is a man in his sixties with COVID-19, enrolled during active disease. The chain's CDR3 is CASSYAVGQPYEQYF. CDR3 bases: TGTGCCAGCAGCTACGCTGTGGGACAGCCATACGAGCAGTACTTC.